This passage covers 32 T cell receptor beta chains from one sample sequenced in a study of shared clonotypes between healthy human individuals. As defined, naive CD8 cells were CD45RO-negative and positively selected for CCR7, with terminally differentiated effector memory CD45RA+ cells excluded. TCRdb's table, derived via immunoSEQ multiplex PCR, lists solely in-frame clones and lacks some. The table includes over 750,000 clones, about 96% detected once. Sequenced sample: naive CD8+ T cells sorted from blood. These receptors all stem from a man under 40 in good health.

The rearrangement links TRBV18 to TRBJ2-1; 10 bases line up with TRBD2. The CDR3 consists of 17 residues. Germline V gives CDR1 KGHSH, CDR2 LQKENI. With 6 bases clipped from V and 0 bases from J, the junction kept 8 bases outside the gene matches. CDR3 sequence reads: CASSYLAGVSSYNEQFF. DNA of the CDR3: TGTGCCAGCTCTTACCTAGCGGGAGTGAGCTCCTACAATGAGCAGTTCTTC. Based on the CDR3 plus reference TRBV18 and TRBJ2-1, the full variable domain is NAGVMQNPRHLVRRRGQEARLRCSPMKGHSHVYWYRQLPEEGLKFMVYLQKENIIDESGMPKERFSAEFPKEGPSILRIQQVVRGDSAAYFCASSYLAGVSSYNEQFFGPGTRLTVL.

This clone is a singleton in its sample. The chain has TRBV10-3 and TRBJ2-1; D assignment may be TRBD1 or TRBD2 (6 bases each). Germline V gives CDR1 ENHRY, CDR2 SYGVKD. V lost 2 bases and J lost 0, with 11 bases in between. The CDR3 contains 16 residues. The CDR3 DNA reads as TGTGCCATCAGTGAGGGTTGGGGGGCCTCCTACAATGAGCAGTTCTTC. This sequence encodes CAISEGWGASYNEQFF.

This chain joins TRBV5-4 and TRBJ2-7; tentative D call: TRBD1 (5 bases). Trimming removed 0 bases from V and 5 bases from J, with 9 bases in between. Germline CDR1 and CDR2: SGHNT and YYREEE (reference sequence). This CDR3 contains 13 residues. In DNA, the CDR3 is TGTGCCAGCAGCTTGGTACAGGAGCACGAGCAGTACTTC. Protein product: CASSLVQEHEQYF. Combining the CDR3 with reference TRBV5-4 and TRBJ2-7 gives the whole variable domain ETGVTQSPTHLIKTRGQQVTLRCSSQSGHNTVSWYQQALGQGPQFIFQYYREEENGRGNFPPRFSGLQFPNYSSELNVNALELDDSALYLCASSLVQEHEQYFGPGTRLTVT.

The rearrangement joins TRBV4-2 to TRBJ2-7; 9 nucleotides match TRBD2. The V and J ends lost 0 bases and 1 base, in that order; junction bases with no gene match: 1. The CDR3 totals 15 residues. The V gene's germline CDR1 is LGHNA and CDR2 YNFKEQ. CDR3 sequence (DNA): TGTGCCAGCAGCCAAGAGGGACTAGCATCCTACGAGCAGTACTTC. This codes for CASSQEGLASYEQYF.

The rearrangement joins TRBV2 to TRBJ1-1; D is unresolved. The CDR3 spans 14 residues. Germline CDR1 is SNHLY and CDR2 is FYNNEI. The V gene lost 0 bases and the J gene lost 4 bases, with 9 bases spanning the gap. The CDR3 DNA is TGTGCCAGCAGTGAAGCGGGGAGTCGCACTGAAGCTTTCTTT. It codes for CASSEAGSRTEAFF.

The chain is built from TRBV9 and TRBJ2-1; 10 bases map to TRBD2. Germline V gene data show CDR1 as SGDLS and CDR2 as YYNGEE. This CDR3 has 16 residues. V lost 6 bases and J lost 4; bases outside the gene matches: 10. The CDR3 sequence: CASTKGGLALYNEQFF. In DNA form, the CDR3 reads TGTGCCAGCACCAAAGGGGGACTAGCGCTGTACAATGAGCAGTTCTTC.

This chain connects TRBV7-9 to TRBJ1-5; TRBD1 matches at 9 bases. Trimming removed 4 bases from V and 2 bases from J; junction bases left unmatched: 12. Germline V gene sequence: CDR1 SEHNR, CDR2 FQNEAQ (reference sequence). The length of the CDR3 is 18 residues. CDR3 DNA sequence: TGTGCCAGCAGCTCAACATCACAGGGACAGGGCCGCAATCAGCCCCAGCATTTT. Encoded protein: CASSSTSQGQGRNQPQHF.

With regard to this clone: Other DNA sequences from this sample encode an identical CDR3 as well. The CDR3 DNA follows: TGCGCCAGCAGCCAAGGGGAAAACACCGGGGAGCTGTTTTTT. Translation gives CASSQGENTGELFF. This sequence joins TRBV4-1 and TRBJ2-2; D is ambiguous. The V gene's germline CDR1 is MGHRA and CDR2 YSYEKL. CDR3 length: 14 residues. V lost 1 base and J 2 bases, leaving 5 bases between the germline ends.

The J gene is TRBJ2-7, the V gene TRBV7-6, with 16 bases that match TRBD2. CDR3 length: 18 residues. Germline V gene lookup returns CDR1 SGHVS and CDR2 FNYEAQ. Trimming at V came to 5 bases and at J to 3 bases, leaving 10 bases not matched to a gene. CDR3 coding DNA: TGTGCCAGCAGCGATTATCCGGGACTAGCGGGAGGGCGCTACGAGCAGTACTTC. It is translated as CASSDYPGLAGGRYEQYF.

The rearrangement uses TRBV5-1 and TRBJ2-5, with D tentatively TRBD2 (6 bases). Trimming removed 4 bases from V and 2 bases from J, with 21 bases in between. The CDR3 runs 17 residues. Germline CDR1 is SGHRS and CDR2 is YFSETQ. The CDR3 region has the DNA TGCGCCAGCAGCCCAGGGACTCTGTGGGATGGGCAAGAGACCCAGTACTTC. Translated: CASSPGTLWDGQETQYF.

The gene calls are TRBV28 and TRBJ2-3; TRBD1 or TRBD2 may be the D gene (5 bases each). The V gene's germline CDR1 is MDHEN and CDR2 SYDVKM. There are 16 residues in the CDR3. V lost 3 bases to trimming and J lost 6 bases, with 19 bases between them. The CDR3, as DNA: TGTGCCAGCAGTTTTTCCACAGGACTTGTGAGGGATACGCAGTATTTT. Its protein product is CASSFSTGLVRDTQYF.

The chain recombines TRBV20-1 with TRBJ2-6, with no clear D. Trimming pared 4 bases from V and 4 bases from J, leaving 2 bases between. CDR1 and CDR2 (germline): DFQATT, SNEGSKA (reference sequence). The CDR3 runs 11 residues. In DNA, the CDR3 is TGCAGTGCTATGGGGGCCAACGTCCTGACTTTC. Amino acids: CSAMGANVLTF.

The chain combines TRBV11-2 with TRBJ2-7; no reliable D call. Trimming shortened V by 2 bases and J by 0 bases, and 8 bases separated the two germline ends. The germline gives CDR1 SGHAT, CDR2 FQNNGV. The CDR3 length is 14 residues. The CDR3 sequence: CASSLTASSYEQYF. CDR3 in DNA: TGTGCCAGCAGCTTAACAGCGAGCTCCTACGAGCAGTACTTC.

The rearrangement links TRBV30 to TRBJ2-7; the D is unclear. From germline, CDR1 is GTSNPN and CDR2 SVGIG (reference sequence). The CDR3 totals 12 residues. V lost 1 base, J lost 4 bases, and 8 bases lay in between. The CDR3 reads CAWSGVGYEQYF. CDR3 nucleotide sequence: TGTGCCTGGAGTGGGGTTGGATACGAGCAGTACTTC.

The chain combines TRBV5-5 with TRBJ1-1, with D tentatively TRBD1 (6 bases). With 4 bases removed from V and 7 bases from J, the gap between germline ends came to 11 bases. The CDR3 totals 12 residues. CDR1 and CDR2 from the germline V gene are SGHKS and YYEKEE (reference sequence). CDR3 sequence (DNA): TGTGCCAGCAGCCTTGACAGGAGTGAAGCTTTCTTT. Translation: CASSLDRSEAFF.

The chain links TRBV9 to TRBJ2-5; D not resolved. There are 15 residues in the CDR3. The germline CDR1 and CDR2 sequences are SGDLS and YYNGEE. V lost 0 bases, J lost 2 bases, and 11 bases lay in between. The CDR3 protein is CASSVGSQDQETQYF. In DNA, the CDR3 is TGTGCCAGCAGCGTAGGATCCCAAGATCAAGAGACCCAGTACTTC.

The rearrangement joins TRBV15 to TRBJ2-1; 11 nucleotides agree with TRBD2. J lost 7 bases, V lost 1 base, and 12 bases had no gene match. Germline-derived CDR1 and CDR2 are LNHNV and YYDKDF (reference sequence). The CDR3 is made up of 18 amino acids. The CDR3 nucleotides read TGTGCCACCAGCAGAGTCAGTAGCGGGAGGGCCGCTGGGAATGAGCAGTTCTTC. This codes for CATSRVSSGRAAGNEQFF. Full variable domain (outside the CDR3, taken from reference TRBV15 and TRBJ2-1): DAMVIQNPRYQVTQFGKPVTLSCSQTLNHNVMYWYQQKSSQAPKLLFHYYDKDFNNEADTPDNFQSRRPNTSFCFLDIRSPGLGDTAMYLCATSRVSSGRAAGNEQFFGPGTRLTVL.

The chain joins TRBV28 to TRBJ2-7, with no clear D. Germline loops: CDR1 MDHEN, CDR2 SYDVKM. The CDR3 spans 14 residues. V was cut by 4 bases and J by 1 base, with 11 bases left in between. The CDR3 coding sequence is TGTGCCAGCAGTTCCCCTTACGATTCCTACGAGCAGTACTTC. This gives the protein CASSSPYDSYEQYF.

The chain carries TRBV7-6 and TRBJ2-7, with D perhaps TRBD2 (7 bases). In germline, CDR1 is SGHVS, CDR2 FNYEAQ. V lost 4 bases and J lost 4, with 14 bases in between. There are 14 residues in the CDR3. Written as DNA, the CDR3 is TGTGCCAGCAGCTGGGGGGCGGGAGAGTACGAGCAGTACTTC. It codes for CASSWGAGEYEQYF.

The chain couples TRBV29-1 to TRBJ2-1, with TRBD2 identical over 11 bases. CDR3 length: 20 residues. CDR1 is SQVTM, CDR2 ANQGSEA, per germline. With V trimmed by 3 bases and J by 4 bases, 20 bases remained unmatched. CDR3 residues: CSVDGPLTSPLAGGYNEQFF. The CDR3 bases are TGCAGCGTTGACGGCCCCCTCACTTCCCCTCTAGCGGGGGGTTACAATGAGCAGTTCTTC.

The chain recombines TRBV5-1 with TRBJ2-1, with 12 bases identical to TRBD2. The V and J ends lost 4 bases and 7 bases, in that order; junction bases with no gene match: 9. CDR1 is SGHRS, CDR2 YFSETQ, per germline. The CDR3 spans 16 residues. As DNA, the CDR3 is TGCGCCAGCAGCCCCAGGACTAGCGGGATCTCGAATGAGCAGTTCTTC. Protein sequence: CASSPRTSGISNEQFF. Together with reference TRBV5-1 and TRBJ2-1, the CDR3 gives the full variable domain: KAGVTQTPRYLIKTRGQQVTLSCSPISGHRSVSWYQQTPGQGLQFLFEYFSETQRNKGNFPGRFSGRQFSNSRSEMNVSTLELGDSALYLCASSPRTSGISNEQFFGPGTRLTVL.

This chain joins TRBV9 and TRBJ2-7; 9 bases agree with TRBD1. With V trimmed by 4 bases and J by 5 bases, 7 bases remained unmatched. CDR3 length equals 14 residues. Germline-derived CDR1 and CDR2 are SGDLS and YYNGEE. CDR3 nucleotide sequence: TGTGCCAGCAGCCCCCGGGACAGGGTTCACGAGCAGTACTTC. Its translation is CASSPRDRVHEQYF.

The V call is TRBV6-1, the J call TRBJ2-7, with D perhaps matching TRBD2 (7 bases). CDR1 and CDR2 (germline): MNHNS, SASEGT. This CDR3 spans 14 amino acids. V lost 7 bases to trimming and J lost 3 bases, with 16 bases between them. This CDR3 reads CASNPRGAYYEQYF. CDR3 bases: TGTGCCAGCAACCCACGGGGGGCCTACTACGAGCAGTACTTC.

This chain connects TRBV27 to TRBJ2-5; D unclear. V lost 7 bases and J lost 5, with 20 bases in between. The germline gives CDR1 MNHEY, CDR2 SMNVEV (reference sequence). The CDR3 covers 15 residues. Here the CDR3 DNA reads TGTGCCAGCACCGATTATTGGGGTGGCGCCGAGACCCAGTACTTC. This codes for CASTDYWGGAETQYF.

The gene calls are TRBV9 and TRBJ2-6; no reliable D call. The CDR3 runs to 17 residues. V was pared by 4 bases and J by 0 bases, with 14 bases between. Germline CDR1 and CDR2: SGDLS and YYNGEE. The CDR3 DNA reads TGTGCCAGCAGCCCCCCTGAGGTCCTCTCTGGGGCCAACGTCCTGACTTTC. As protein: CASSPPEVLSGANVLTF. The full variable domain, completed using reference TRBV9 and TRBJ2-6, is DSGVTQTPKHLITATGQRVTLRCSPRSGDLSVYWYQQSLDQGLQFLIQYYNGEERAKGNILERFSAQQFPDLHSELNLSSLELGDSALYFCASSPPEVLSGANVLTFGAGSRLTVL.

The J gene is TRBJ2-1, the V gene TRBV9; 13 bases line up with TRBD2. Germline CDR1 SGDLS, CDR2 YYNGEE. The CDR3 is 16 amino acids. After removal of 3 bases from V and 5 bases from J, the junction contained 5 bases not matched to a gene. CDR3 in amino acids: CASSAPTSGGDNEQFF. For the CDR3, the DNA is TGTGCCAGCAGCGCTCCCACTAGCGGGGGGGACAATGAGCAGTTCTTC.

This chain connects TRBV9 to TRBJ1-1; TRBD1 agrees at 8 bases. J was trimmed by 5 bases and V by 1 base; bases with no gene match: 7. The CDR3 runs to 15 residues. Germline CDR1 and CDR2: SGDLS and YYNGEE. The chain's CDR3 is CASSVLLTGDTEAFF. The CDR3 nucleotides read TGTGCCAGCAGCGTATTATTGACAGGGGATACTGAAGCTTTCTTT. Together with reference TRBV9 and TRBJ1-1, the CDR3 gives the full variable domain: DSGVTQTPKHLITATGQRVTLRCSPRSGDLSVYWYQQSLDQGLQFLIQYYNGEERAKGNILERFSAQQFPDLHSELNLSSLELGDSALYFCASSVLLTGDTEAFFGQGTRLTVV.

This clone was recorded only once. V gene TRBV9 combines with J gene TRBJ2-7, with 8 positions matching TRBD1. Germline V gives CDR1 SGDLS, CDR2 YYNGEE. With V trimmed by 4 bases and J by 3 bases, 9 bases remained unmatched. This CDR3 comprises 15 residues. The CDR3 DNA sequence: TGTGCCAGCAGCCCCCCCGGGACAGGTGACTACGAGCAGTACTTC. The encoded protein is CASSPPGTGDYEQYF.

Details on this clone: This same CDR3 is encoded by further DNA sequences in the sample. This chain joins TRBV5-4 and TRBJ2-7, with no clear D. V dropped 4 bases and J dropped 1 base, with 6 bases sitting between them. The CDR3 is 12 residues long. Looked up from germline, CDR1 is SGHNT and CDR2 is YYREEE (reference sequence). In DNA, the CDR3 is TGTGCCAGCAGCCTGGAGTCCTACGAGCAGTACTTC. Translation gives CASSLESYEQYF.

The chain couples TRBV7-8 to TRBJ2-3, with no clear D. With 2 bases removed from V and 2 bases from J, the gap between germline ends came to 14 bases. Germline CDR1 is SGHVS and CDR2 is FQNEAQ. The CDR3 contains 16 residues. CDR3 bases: TGTGCCAGCAGCTTATCGGTCAGACTCCCCACAGATACGCAGTATTTT. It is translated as CASSLSVRLPTDTQYF. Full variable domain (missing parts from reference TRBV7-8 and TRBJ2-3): GAGVSQSPRYKVAKRGQDVALRCDPISGHVSLFWYQQALGQGPEFLTYFQNEAQLDKSGLPSDRFFAERPEGSVSTLKIQRTQQEDSAVYLCASSLSVRLPTDTQYFGPGTRLTVL.

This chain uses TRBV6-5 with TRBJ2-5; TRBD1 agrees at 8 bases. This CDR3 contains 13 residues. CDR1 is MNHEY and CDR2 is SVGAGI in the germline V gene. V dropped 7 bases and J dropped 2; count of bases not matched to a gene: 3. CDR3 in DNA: TGTGCCAGCACCCGGACAGGGCAAGAGACCCAGTACTTC. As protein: CASTRTGQETQYF.

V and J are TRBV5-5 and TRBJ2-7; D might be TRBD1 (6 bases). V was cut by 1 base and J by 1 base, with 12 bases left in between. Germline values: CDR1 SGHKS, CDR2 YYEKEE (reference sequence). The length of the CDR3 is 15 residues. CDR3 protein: CASSLLGQKSYEQYF. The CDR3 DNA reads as TGTGCCAGCAGCTTGCTTGGACAGAAGTCCTACGAGCAGTACTTC. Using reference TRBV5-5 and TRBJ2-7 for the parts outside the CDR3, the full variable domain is DAGVTQSPTHLIKTRGQQVTLRCSPISGHKSVSWYQQVLGQGPQFIFQYYEKEERGRGNFPDRFSARQFPNYSSELNVNALLLGDSALYLCASSLLGQKSYEQYFGPGTRLTVT.